The 8 T cell receptor beta chains below all came from one sample that was sequenced in a study of blood T cell repertoires in COVID-19. Profiled with immunoSEQ multiplex PCR; TCRdb holds only in-frame clones, not every one. The repertoire holds under 150,000 clones, with around 82% as singletons. The sequenced material came from PBMCs or T cells enriched from blood (not recorded which). The receptors derive from a man aged 45-65 years in a cohort exposed to, infected with or recovered from COVID-19 (not recorded which).

V and J are TRBV3-1 (or the pseudogene TRBV3-2) and TRBJ2-3; 8 bases agree with TRBD2. The CDR3 has 16 amino acids. With V trimmed by 0 bases and J by 2 bases, 4 bases remained unmatched. Germline V gives CDR1 LGHDT, CDR2 YNNKEL (reference sequence). The CDR3 DNA reads as TGTGCCAGCAGCCAAGATGGTAGCGGGACCACAGATACGCAGTATTTT. Protein product: CASSQDGSGTTDTQYF.

This chain connects TRBV15 to TRBJ2-4; 7 bases map to TRBD1. Germline V gene sequence: CDR1 LNHNV, CDR2 YYDKDF (reference sequence). With V trimmed by 5 bases and J by 1 base, 8 bases remained unmatched. The CDR3 length is 16 residues. The CDR3 spells CATSRTGAAAKNIQYF. CDR3 bases: TGTGCCACCAGCCGCACAGGGGCAGCGGCCAAAAACATTCAGTACTTC. Variable domain in full (rest from reference TRBV15 and TRBJ2-4): DAMVIQNPRYQVTQFGKPVTLSCSQTLNHNVMYWYQQKSSQAPKLLFHYYDKDFNNEADTPDNFQSRRPNTSFCFLDIRSPGLGDTAMYLCATSRTGAAAKNIQYFGAGTRLSVL.

V and J are TRBV27 and TRBJ2-3; D is perhaps TRBD1 (6 bases). Germline V gene data show CDR1 as MNHEY and CDR2 as SMNVEV (reference sequence). V was clipped by 6 bases and J by 3 bases, with 10 bases between them. This CDR3 has 13 amino acids. The CDR3 protein is CASRDTGTDTQYF. CDR3 nucleotide sequence: TGTGCCAGCAGGGATACAGGGACAGATACGCAGTATTTT.

V usage is TRBV5-5 and J usage is TRBJ1-2; a possible D gene is TRBD1 (5 bases). The CDR3 runs 16 residues. Germline lookup yields CDR1 SGHKS and CDR2 YYEKEE (reference sequence). V shed 0 bases and J shed 5 bases, with 17 bases lying between them. CDR3 residues: CASSLDRASGTYGYTF. In nucleotides, the CDR3 is TGTGCCAGCAGCTTGGATAGGGCCAGCGGGACTTATGGCTACACCTTC.

V is TRBV29-1 and J is TRBJ1-1, with D perhaps matching TRBD1 (5 bases). The CDR3 runs 12 residues. V gave up 6 bases and J gave up 2 bases, with 10 bases separating them. Germline V gives CDR1 SQVTM, CDR2 ANQGSEA. The DNA of the CDR3 is TGCAGCGTGAGCAGGGATAACACTGAAGCTTTCTTT. Translating gives CSVSRDNTEAFF.

This chain joins TRBV24-1 and TRBJ1-1; the D is unclear. Looked up from germline, CDR1 is KGHDR and CDR2 is SFDVKD. Trimming shortened V by 4 bases and J by 0 bases, and 5 bases separated the two germline ends. The CDR3 has 13 residues. CDR3 sequence: CATSERMNTEAFF. CDR3 in DNA: TGTGCCACCAGTGAGCGTATGAACACTGAAGCTTTCTTT.

V and J are TRBV29-1 and TRBJ2-1; D ambiguous. V shed 1 base and J shed 7 bases, with 8 bases lying between them. Germline V gene lookup returns CDR1 SQVTM and CDR2 ANQGSEA. This CDR3 spans 12 amino acids. CDR3 in DNA: TGCAGCGTTGAAGTACGCCTAAATGAGCAGTTCTTC. It codes for CSVEVRLNEQFF.

V is TRBV6-5 and J is TRBJ1-6; 7 nucleotides agree with TRBD1. The germline CDR1 and CDR2 sequences are MNHEY and SVGAGI. V gave up 4 bases and J gave up 6 bases; unmatched junction bases: 3. The CDR3 length is 14 residues. CDR3 region: CASSWDSLNSPLHF. DNA for the CDR3: TGTGCCAGCAGTTGGGACAGCCTTAATTCACCCCTCCACTTT.